The 5 T cell receptor beta chains below were found in one sample sequenced in a study of T cells in Graves' hyperthyroidism and ophthalmopathy. Authors of the study amplified TCR beta CDR3 regions from RNA transcripts. A set of HTBI primers served as the primers for a first-round RT-PCR of the TCR CDR3. TCRdb reprocessed the multiplex PCR reads with MiXCR, giving one entry per CDR3 protein. The sample comprises roughly 420,000 distinct CDR3 sequences, less than 20% of which are singletons, and approximately 7.5% rests with the top ten. The sequenced material came from blood. All receptors come from a woman between 18 and 29 years old with Graves' hyperthyroidism.

The CDR3 here is CSVRSGTDTQYF. Written as DNA, the CDR3 is TGCAGCGTTCGGAGCGGCACAGATACGCAGTATTTT. The V and J genes are TRBV29-1 and TRBJ2-3; no clear D gene. The CDR3 consists of 12 residues. V lost 5 bases and J lost 1, with 7 bases in between. The V gene's germline CDR1 is SQVTM and CDR2 ANQGSEA.

This clonotype was counted between two and nine times. The CDR3, as DNA: TGCGCCAGCCGGGGGACAGGGCCCCGGAGGGACACTGAAGCTTTCTTT. It is translated as CASRGTGPRRDTEAFF. The chain has TRBV5-1 and TRBJ1-1; 9 positions match TRBD1. V dropped 7 bases and J dropped 3; count of bases not matched to a gene: 13. This CDR3 is 16 amino acids long. Germline V gives CDR1 SGHRS, CDR2 YFSETQ.

At least ten counts were recorded for this clonotype. This rearrangement joins TRBV20-1 to TRBJ2-5, with D possibly TRBD2 on 6 matching bases. V was clipped by 5 bases and J by 4 bases, with 17 bases between them. The CDR3 is 14 residues long. In germline, CDR1 is DFQATT, CDR2 SNEGSKA (reference sequence). CDR3 coding DNA: TGCAGTGCTCGGCGTACAGAGGGACTAGAGACCCAGTACTTC. Protein product: CSARRTEGLETQYF.

At least ten counts were recorded for this clonotype. The chain combines TRBV27 with TRBJ1-5, with D tentatively TRBD1 (6 bases). The V and J ends lost 4 bases and 6 bases respectively, with 13 bases between them. Looked up from germline, CDR1 is MNHEY and CDR2 is SMNVEV (reference sequence). This CDR3 contains 14 residues. CDR3 sequence reads: CASSYGGAGQPQHF. The DNA of the CDR3 is TGTGCCAGCAGTTACGGGGGCGCAGGTCAGCCCCAGCATTTT.

This clonotype was counted ten times or more. The J gene is TRBJ1-5, the V gene TRBV6-2 or TRBV6-3; the D is unclear. The germline V and J ends were trimmed by 2 bases and 5 bases, with 7 bases remaining between them. CDR1 MNHEY and CDR2 SVGEGT come from the germline V gene. This CDR3 is 13 amino acids long. The CDR3 loop reads CASSYDKDQPQHF. The CDR3 bases are TGTGCCAGCAGTTACGATAAGGATCAGCCCCAGCATTTT.